The rows below give T cell receptor beta chains drawn from one sample of a study of cytomegalovirus exposure and HLA in healthy donors. Repertoires were generated with immunoSEQ multiplex PCR, while TCRdb's copy carries only in-frame clones and drops some. Of about 160,000 clones in the sample, around 80% were seen once. The sequenced sample was PBMCs. These receptors were collected from a woman in her forties or fifties in good health and CMV-seropositive. CDR3s include the opening cysteine and the closing phenylalanine or tryptophan. Each record gives: D gene, V gene, J gene, CDR3 DNA, CDR3 protein. The D gene is left open where the match is weak.

d_call: TRBD2
v_call: TRBV19
j_call: TRBJ2-7
cdr3_nt: TGTGCCAGTAGCTCTAGCGGCCTCACCTACGAGCAGTACTTC
cdr3_aa: CASSSSGLTYEQYF

d_call: .
v_call: TRBV19
j_call: TRBJ1-5
cdr3_nt: TGTGCCAGTAGTATAACTACAGGGTGGGATCAGCCCCAGCATTTT
cdr3_aa: CASSITTGWDQPQHF

d_call: .
v_call: TRBV2
j_call: TRBJ1-2
cdr3_nt: TGTGCCAGCAGTGAAGGCCAGAAGGGGGGCTACACCTTC
cdr3_aa: CASSEGQKGGYTF

d_call: TRBD1
v_call: TRBV9
j_call: TRBJ1-1
cdr3_nt: TGTGCCAGCAGCCCCGGACAGGGACCCTTGAACACTGAAGCTTTCTTT
cdr3_aa: CASSPGQGPLNTEAFF

d_call: .
v_call: TRBV2
j_call: TRBJ1-3
cdr3_nt: TGTGCCAGCAGCCCCGTTCGGCAGGGTAGCTCTGGAAACACCATATATTTT
cdr3_aa: CASSPVRQGSSGNTIYF

d_call: .
v_call: TRBV6-5
j_call: TRBJ2-3
cdr3_nt: TGTGCCAGCAGTTACGGGCTAGCCACAGATACGCAGTATTTT
cdr3_aa: CASSYGLATDTQYF

d_call: .
v_call: TRBV29-1
j_call: TRBJ1-1
cdr3_nt: TGCAGCGTTACAGGGATGGACACTGAAGCTTTCTTT
cdr3_aa: CSVTGMDTEAFF

d_call: .
v_call: TRBV19
j_call: TRBJ1-2
cdr3_nt: TGTGCCAGTAGTATAAGTTCGAAGACACCGTTTGGCTACACCTTC
cdr3_aa: CASSISSKTPFGYTF

d_call: TRBD2
v_call: TRBV7-2
j_call: TRBJ2-7
cdr3_nt: TGTGCCAGCAGCTTAGCGCCCGGGGGGACCTCGGGCCAGGGCGAGCAGTACTTC
cdr3_aa: CASSLAPGGTSGQGEQYF

d_call: .
v_call: TRBV27
j_call: TRBJ1-1
cdr3_nt: TGTGCCAGCCTCCCCGCGGGGGCGAGGGTCACTGAAGCTTTCTTT
cdr3_aa: CASLPAGARVTEAFF

d_call: TRBD1
v_call: TRBV7-2
j_call: TRBJ2-1
cdr3_nt: TGTGCCAGCAGCTTGGACAGGGTTTCCTACAATGAGCAGTTCTTC
cdr3_aa: CASSLDRVSYNEQFF

d_call: TRBD2
v_call: TRBV11-3
j_call: TRBJ2-5
cdr3_nt: TGTGCCAGCAGCGCTGGACTAGCGAACGAAGAGACCCAGTACTTC
cdr3_aa: CASSAGLANEETQYF

d_call: .
v_call: TRBV19
j_call: TRBJ2-7
cdr3_nt: TGTGCCAGTAGTATAGGCGGCAGCTCCTACGAGCAGTACTTC
cdr3_aa: CASSIGGSSYEQYF

d_call: .
v_call: TRBV5-4
j_call: TRBJ1-1
cdr3_nt: TGTGCCAGCAGCTCTCCTTCCAGGGGGAACACTGAAGCTTTCTTT
cdr3_aa: CASSSPSRGNTEAFF

d_call: TRBD2
v_call: TRBV28
j_call: TRBJ2-1
cdr3_nt: TGTGCCAGCAGTTTTAACGGGAGGGGCCCGGGGGGTGAGCAGTTCTTC
cdr3_aa: CASSFNGRGPGGEQFF

d_call: TRBD2
v_call: TRBV18
j_call: TRBJ2-3
cdr3_nt: TGTGCCAGCTCACTAGCGGGAGGCCTCACAGATACGCAGTATTTT
cdr3_aa: CASSLAGGLTDTQYF